A selection of T cell receptor beta chains follows, all from one sample in a study of shared clonotypes between healthy human individuals. Produced via immunoSEQ multiplex PCR; TCRdb's table is partial and in-frame only. This sample has roughly 2,000,000 clones, with 93% found just once. The sample taken for sequencing was naive CD8+ T cells from PBMCs. These receptor sequences come from a man aged 18 to 29 in good health. Some clones in this sample may be carry-over from other donors' samples. Each CDR3 is given with its conserved first and last residue. D genes are given only for firm matches. For some rows the clone size is stated as once, few or many, or as a class when expanded; others skip it.

>TRBV11-2|TRBJ2-1|NA|NA
TGTGCCAGCAGCTTACCACGAGGGACGCAGTTCTTC
CASSLPRGTQFF
>TRBV7-3|TRBJ1-1|NA|few
TGTGCCAGCAGCTTATTCGGTACCACTGAAGCTTTCTTT
CASSLFGTTEAFF
>TRBV7-6|TRBJ2-7|NA|NA
TGTGCCAGCAGCTTAGGGGGGACCTACGAGCAGTACTTC
CASSLGGTYEQYF
>TRBV7-2|TRBJ2-7|NA|NA
TGTGCCAGCAGCTTAGTAGGAGGGACGCGTTACTACGAGCAGTACTTC
CASSLVGGTRYYEQYF
>TRBV5-4|TRBJ1-1|TRBD1|NA
TGTGCCAGCGGCCCGGGACAGGGGGGGACTGAAGCTTTCTTT
CASGPGQGGTEAFF
>TRBV21-1|TRBJ2-2|NA|NA
TGTGCCAGCAGCAAGCTACCTACCCGGGGGGCCGGGGAGCTGTTTTTT
CASSKLPTRGAGELFF
>TRBV19|TRBJ2-2|TRBD1|NA
TGTGCCAGTAGTAATCTGCAGTCTCAGGGGGCGAACACCGGGGAGCTGTTTTTT
CASSNLQSQGANTGELFF
>TRBV7-3|TRBJ2-1|TRBD2|NA
TGTGCCAGCAGCCGCCCGGGGGGCAATGAGCAGTTCTTC
CASSRPGGNEQFF
>TRBV30|TRBJ2-1|NA|NA
TGTGCCTGGAATCCCAGTACCGACAATGAGCAGTTCTTC
CAWNPSTDNEQFF
>TRBV15|TRBJ1-4|NA|NA
TGTGCCACCAGCAGAGAACGGGGAGGGGAAAAACTGTTTTTT
CATSRERGGEKLFF
>TRBV7-9|TRBJ1-2|TRBD1|NA
TGTGCCAGCAGCTTAAGCCGGGACAGTCCCATCCTGGACTATGGCTACACCTTC
CASSLSRDSPILDYGYTF
>TRBV11-2|TRBJ2-7|NA|NA
TGTGCCAGCAGCAGATCTAGCATTGGCGAGCAGTACTTC
CASSRSSIGEQYF
>TRBV11-2|TRBJ2-5|TRBD2|NA
TGTGCCAGCAGCTTCGATGGGAGGGGATGGGTCGGAGAGACCCAGTACTTC
CASSFDGRGWVGETQYF
>TRBV27|TRBJ2-1|TRBD2|NA
TGTGCCAGCAGACTGACTAGCGGGTTAAGCTCCTACAATGAGCAGTTCTTC
CASRLTSGLSSYNEQFF
>TRBV4-1|TRBJ2-7|TRBD1|NA
TGCGCCAGCAGCCACAGGGGGTACGAGCAGTACTTC
CASSHRGYEQYF
>TRBV4-1|TRBJ2-5|NA|NA
TGCGCCAGCAGCCAAGTTGGGGAGGAGACCCAGTACTTC
CASSQVGEETQYF
>TRBV30|TRBJ2-7|NA|NA
TGTGCCTGGAGCCCAGGTGGATACGAGCAGTACTTC
CAWSPGGYEQYF
>TRBV29-1|TRBJ2-5|TRBD2|NA
TGCAGCGTTGAAGAGGGACTACAGTACCAAGAGACCCAGTACTTC
CSVEEGLQYQETQYF
>TRBV27|TRBJ1-1|NA|NA
TGTGCCAGCAGTTCCTCGTGGAGGGAGGACACTGAAGCTTTCTTT
CASSSSWREDTEAFF
>TRBV28|TRBJ2-7|NA|NA
TGTGCCAGCAGTGACAACGAGGGTCCCGACTCCTACGAGCAGTACTTC
CASSDNEGPDSYEQYF
>TRBV5-1|TRBJ1-2|TRBD1|NA
TGCGCCAGCACCAATCCCGGACAGGGCCTTGGCTACACCTTC
CASTNPGQGLGYTF
>TRBV27|TRBJ2-1|TRBD2|NA
TGTGCCAGCTCGCTCGGACTAGCGGGGGGGAATGAGCAGTTCTTC
CASSLGLAGGNEQFF
>TRBV11-1|TRBJ2-7|NA|once
TGTGCCAGCAGCTTAGTGGAGGCATCGGAGGAAGACGAGCAGTACTTC
CASSLVEASEEDEQYF
>TRBV19|TRBJ2-3|NA|NA
TGTGCCAGTAGTGGTCGGGCATACACAGATACGCAGTATTTT
CASSGRAYTDTQYF
>TRBV6-5|TRBJ1-1|NA|NA
TGTGCCAGCAGTTGGACGACAGCGAACACTGAAGCTTTCTTT
CASSWTTANTEAFF
>TRBV5-1|TRBJ2-7|NA|NA
TGCGCCAGCAGCTATTCTCCAGCGAGCAGCTACGAGCAGTACTTC
CASSYSPASSYEQYF
>TRBV7-8|TRBJ2-7|NA|NA
TGTGCCAGCAGCCATGGCGGAAACGAGCAGTACTTC
CASSHGGNEQYF
>TRBV4-2|TRBJ2-7|NA|NA
TGTGCCAGCAGCCAAGATCATGAGGACCTGTACGAGCAGTACTTC
CASSQDHEDLYEQYF
>TRBV27|TRBJ2-1|TRBD1|NA
TGTGCCAGCAGTCCGCGGGACAGGAGGGGCAATGAGCAGTTCTTC
CASSPRDRRGNEQFF
>TRBV7-9|TRBJ2-3|TRBD2|NA
TGTGCCAGCGGATCAGTGGGACTAGCGGGAGACCTTCGGGGAGATACGCAGTATTTT
CASGSVGLAGDLRGDTQYF
>TRBV28|TRBJ2-7|TRBD2|NA
TGTGCCAGCACTATGACTAGCGGGTATTCGTACTTC
CASTMTSGYSYF
>TRBV28|TRBJ2-7|NA|NA
TGTGCCAGCGGCCTAGACGATGAGGACTACGAGCAGTACTTC
CASGLDDEDYEQYF